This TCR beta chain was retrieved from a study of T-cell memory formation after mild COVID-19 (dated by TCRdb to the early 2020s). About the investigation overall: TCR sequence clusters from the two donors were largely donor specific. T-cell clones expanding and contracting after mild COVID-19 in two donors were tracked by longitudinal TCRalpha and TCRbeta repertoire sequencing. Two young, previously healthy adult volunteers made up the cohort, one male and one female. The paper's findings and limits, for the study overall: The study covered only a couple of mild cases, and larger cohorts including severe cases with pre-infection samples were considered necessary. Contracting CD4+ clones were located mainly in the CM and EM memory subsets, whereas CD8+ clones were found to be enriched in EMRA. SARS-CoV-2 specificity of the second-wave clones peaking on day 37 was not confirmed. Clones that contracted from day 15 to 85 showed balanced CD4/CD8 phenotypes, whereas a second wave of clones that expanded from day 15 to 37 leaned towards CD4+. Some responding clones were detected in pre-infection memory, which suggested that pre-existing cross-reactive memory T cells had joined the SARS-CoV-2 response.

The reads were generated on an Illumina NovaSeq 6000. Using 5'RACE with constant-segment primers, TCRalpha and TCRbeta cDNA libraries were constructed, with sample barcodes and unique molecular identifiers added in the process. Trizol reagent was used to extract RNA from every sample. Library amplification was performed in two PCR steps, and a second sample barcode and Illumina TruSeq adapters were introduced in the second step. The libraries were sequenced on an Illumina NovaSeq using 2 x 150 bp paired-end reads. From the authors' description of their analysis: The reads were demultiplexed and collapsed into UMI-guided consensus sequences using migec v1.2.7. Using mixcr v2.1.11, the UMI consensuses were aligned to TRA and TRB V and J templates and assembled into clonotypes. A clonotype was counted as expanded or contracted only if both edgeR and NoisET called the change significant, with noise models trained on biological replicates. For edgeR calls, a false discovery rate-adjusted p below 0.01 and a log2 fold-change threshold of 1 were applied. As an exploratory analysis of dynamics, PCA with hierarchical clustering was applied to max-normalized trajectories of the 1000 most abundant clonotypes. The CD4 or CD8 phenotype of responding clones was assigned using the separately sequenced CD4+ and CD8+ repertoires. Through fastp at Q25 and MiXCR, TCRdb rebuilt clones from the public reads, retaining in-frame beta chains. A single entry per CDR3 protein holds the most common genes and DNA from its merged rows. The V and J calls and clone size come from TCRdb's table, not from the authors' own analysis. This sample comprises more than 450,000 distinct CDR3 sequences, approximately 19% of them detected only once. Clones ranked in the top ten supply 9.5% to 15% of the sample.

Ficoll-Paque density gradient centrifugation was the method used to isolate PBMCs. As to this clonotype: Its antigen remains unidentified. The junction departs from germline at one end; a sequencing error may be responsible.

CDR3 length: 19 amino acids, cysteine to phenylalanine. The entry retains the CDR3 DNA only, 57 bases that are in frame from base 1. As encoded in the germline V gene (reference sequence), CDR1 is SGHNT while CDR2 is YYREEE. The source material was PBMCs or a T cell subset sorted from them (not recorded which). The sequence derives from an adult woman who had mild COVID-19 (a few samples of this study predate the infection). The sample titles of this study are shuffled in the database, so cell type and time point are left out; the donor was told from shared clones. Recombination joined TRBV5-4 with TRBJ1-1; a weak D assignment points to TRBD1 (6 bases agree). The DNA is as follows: TGTGCCAGCACCTTGGTCGGCGTGGCAGGGGCCCGGCGGAACACTGAAGCTTTCTTT. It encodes CASTLVGVAGARRNTEAFF.